This T cell receptor beta chain came from a study of identical twins. Study-level points and caveats: An excess of low generation probability was shown by twin-shared out-of-frame alpha sequences.

V was pared by 2 bases and J by 6 bases, with 9 bases of the junction left unmatched. The CDR3 length is 16 residues. Germline values: CDR1 ENHRY, CDR2 SYGVKD. Unique molecular identifiers were in the cDNA, with template-switch universal primer binding. TCRdb recomputed calls from the 5' RACE reads with MiXCR, one row per CDR3 protein. The sample yields about 890,000 distinct CDR3 sequences, 10% to 15% seen once. This clonotype came up a few times. Antigen: not known. Separately, the same data were catalogued under a study of yellow fever vaccine responses in identical twins.

The clonotype was recovered from a woman in her late teens or twenties in good health. Sequencing used PBMCs. The chain recombines TRBV10-3 with TRBJ1-5; 8 bases are shared with TRBD1. DNA for the CDR3: TGTGCCATCAGTGAGACAGGGGGAACTGTGAGTCAGCCCCAGCATTTT. Its translation: CAISETGGTVSQPQHF.